Presented here are 21 T cell receptor beta chains from one specimen sequenced in a study of neoadjuvant nivolumab and ipilimumab in lung cancer. Profiled with immunoSEQ multiplex PCR; TCRdb holds only in-frame clones, not every one. There are 25,000 to 35,000 clones in the sample; 92% occur only once, and about 2.1% lies in the top ten. The source was peripheral blood, collected after neoadjuvant nivolumab, alone or with ipilimumab, at or shortly before surgery. These receptors were obtained from an adult with non-small cell lung cancer.

This clone was seen just once. This rearrangement joins TRBV5-4 to TRBJ2-5; 7 bases match TRBD1. This CDR3 comprises 16 residues. Losses at the gene ends were 4 bases for V and 5 bases for J; bases not matched to a gene: 14. The V gene's germline CDR1 is SGHNT and CDR2 YYREEE (reference sequence). The CDR3 here is CASSTTAGGRGETQYF. CDR3 nucleotide sequence: TGTGCCAGCAGCACTACCGCAGGGGGAAGAGGGGAGACCCAGTACTTC.

The chain links TRBV27 to TRBJ1-1; no firm D call. Deletions cut 3 bases from V and 11 bases from J, with 28 bases between. CDR3 length equals 17 residues. In germline, CDR1 is MNHEY, CDR2 SMNVEV (reference sequence). The CDR3 spells CASSFLGGQNGLENAFF. The CDR3 region has the DNA TGTGCCAGCAGTTTTTTAGGTGGGCAAAATGGACTTGAGAACGCTTTCTTT.

The chain recombines TRBV29-1 with TRBJ2-4; D may be TRBD1 or TRBD2 (6 bases each). Germline loops: CDR1 SQVTM, CDR2 ANQGSEA. The CDR3 is 17 amino acids. V was shortened by 8 bases and J by 0 bases, with 23 bases between the two germline ends. The DNA of the CDR3 is TGCAGCTCTACTCAGGGGTTGAGGGGGGTAGCCAAAAACATTCAGTACTTC. It translates to CSSTQGLRGVAKNIQYF.

The rearrangement joins TRBV5-1 to TRBJ2-2; 9 nucleotides align to TRBD2. Per the germline V gene, CDR1 is SGHRS and CDR2 is YFSETQ. The CDR3 has 16 residues. Germline trimming cut 1 base from V and 6 bases from J; bases unmatched to any gene: 7. The CDR3: CASSLSSGAGSGELFF. In nucleotides, the CDR3 is TGCGCCAGCAGCTTGTCTAGCGGGGCGGGATCCGGGGAGCTGTTTTTT.

The chain has TRBV5-1 and TRBJ1-1; 8 bases fit TRBD1. Germline assignment: CDR1 SGHRS and CDR2 YFSETQ. The CDR3 is made up of 14 amino acids. The trim removed 2 bases at V and 3 bases at J, leaving 3 bases unmatched. This CDR3 is CASSFRGRDTEAFF. The CDR3 DNA reads TGCGCCAGCAGCTTCAGGGGGCGAGACACTGAAGCTTTCTTT.

This rearrangement joins TRBV5-6 to TRBJ2-5; D call uncertain. The CDR3 has 12 amino acids. The V end lost 4 bases, the J end lost 0 bases, and 4 bases lay between the germline ends. The germline V gene encodes CDR1 SGHDT and CDR2 YYEEEE. As DNA, the CDR3 is TGTGCCAGCAGCGCGAACCAAGAGACCCAGTACTTC. Translated, it gives CASSANQETQYF.

The DNA of the CDR3 is TGTGCCAGCAGCTCGACAGGGGTCGCAACCCAGTACTTC. Amino acid sequence: CASSSTGVATQYF. This chain uses TRBV11-2 with TRBJ2-5, with TRBD1 matching 8 bases. V dropped 4 bases and J dropped 8; count of bases not matched to a gene: 6. Germline lookup yields CDR1 SGHAT and CDR2 FQNNGV. The CDR3 sequence is 13 residues long.

The rearrangement uses TRBV27 and TRBJ2-1; the D is unclear. CDR1 is MNHEY and CDR2 is SMNVEV in the germline V gene (reference sequence). This CDR3 spans 12 amino acids. V lost 5 bases and J 4 bases, leaving 6 bases between the germline ends. This CDR3 is CASSTGYNEQFF. In nucleotides, the CDR3 is TGTGCCAGCAGTACTGGATACAATGAGCAGTTCTTC.

This rearrangement joins TRBV5-4 to TRBJ2-2; D call uncertain. V was cut by 3 bases and J by 0 bases, with 9 bases left in between. The CDR3 runs 15 residues. Germline CDR1 reads SGHNT; CDR2 reads YYREEE (reference sequence). The CDR3 nucleotides read TGTGCCAGCAGCTCGACAAAGGCGAACACCGGGGAGCTGTTTTTT. Its translation: CASSSTKANTGELFF.

The chain combines TRBV9 with TRBJ1-2; 7 bases match TRBD1. From germline, CDR1 is SGDLS and CDR2 YYNGEE. The J segment lost 5 bases and the V segment lost 3 bases, leaving 10 bases of the junction unmatched. There are 15 residues in the CDR3. The CDR3: CASSASTGESYGYTF. The DNA for the CDR3 is TGTGCCAGCAGCGCTTCAACAGGGGAATCGTATGGCTACACCTTC.

This clone was detected only once. This sequence joins TRBV5-1 and TRBJ2-2; D remains ambiguous. This CDR3 comprises 15 residues. V lost 2 bases, J lost 4 bases, and 12 bases lay in between. Germline V gene data show CDR1 as SGHRS and CDR2 as YFSETQ. The chain's CDR3 is CASSFSLQTTGELFF. CDR3 nucleotide sequence: TGCGCCAGCAGCTTCAGTCTTCAGACCACCGGGGAGCTGTTTTTT.

V and J are TRBV5-1 and TRBJ1-2; TRBD1 is a possible D gene (6 bases). V dropped 6 bases and J dropped 4 bases, with 16 bases sitting between them. Germline-derived CDR1 and CDR2 are SGHRS and YFSETQ. CDR3 length: 14 residues. DNA of the CDR3: TGCGCCAGCACCTTCGAGGGACAACCCTATGGCTACACCTTC. Translation: CASTFEGQPYGYTF. Based on the CDR3 plus reference TRBV5-1 and TRBJ1-2, the full variable domain is KAGVTQTPRYLIKTRGQQVTLSCSPISGHRSVSWYQQTPGQGLQFLFEYFSETQRNKGNFPGRFSGRQFSNSRSEMNVSTLELGDSALYLCASTFEGQPYGYTFGSGTRLTVV.

The genes are TRBV28 and TRBJ2-1, with no clear D. Germline V gene data show CDR1 as MDHEN and CDR2 as SYDVKM. CDR3 length equals 14 residues. Trimming took off 1 base at V and 7 bases at J, with 11 bases between the two ends. The CDR3 sequence: CASSLSHVGNEQFF. CDR3 bases: TGTGCCAGCAGTTTATCGCACGTCGGGAATGAGCAGTTCTTC.

CDR3: CAISDGAGGGYEQYF. DNA of the CDR3: TGTGCCATCAGTGACGGGGCAGGGGGAGGCTACGAGCAGTACTTC. This chain uses TRBV10-3 with TRBJ2-7, with TRBD1 as a possible D gene (7 bases). With 3 bases removed from V and 3 bases from J, the gap between germline ends came to 15 bases. CDR3 length: 15 amino acids. CDR1 is ENHRY, CDR2 SYGVKD, per germline.

The J gene is TRBJ2-2, the V gene TRBV6-5, with D perhaps matching TRBD2 (6 bases). The CDR3 spans 12 residues. Germline V gene lookup returns CDR1 MNHEY and CDR2 SVGAGI. With 8 bases removed from V and 3 bases from J, the gap between germline ends came to 7 bases. CDR3 bases: TGTGCCAGCCGGAGGGACACCGGGGAGCTGTTTTTT. The encoded protein is CASRRDTGELFF.

V gene TRBV5-1 combines with J gene TRBJ1-1; D unclear. The CDR3 length is 14 residues. Germline V gives CDR1 SGHRS, CDR2 YFSETQ. V dropped 3 bases and J dropped 1 base, with 10 bases sitting between them. The CDR3 DNA reads TGCGCCAGCAGCTCCGACGGGGAGAACACTGAAGCTTTCTTT. Amino acids: CASSSDGENTEAFF.

The genes are TRBV10-2 and TRBJ2-5, with a weak D call TRBD2 (5 bases). Trimming shortened V by 8 bases and J by 1 base, and 8 bases separated the two germline ends. Germline CDR1 is WSHSY and CDR2 is SAAADI. The length of the CDR3 is 12 residues. The CDR3 region is CASRGFQETQYF. CDR3 bases: TGCGCCAGCCGGGGATTCCAAGAGACCCAGTACTTC.

This clone is a singleton in its sample. This chain joins TRBV9 and TRBJ2-3, with TRBD1 matching 7 bases. The CDR3 totals 16 residues. Germline CDR1 SGDLS, CDR2 YYNGEE. Unmatched junction bases numbered 8, after V lost 3 bases and J lost 1 base. CDR3 amino acids: CASSAGTGTGTDTQYF. In DNA, the CDR3 is TGTGCCAGCAGCGCAGGAACAGGGACAGGCACAGATACGCAGTATTTT.

The chain has TRBV6-5 and TRBJ2-1; D may be TRBD2 (5 bases). V was shortened by 11 bases and J by 6 bases, with 17 bases between the two germline ends. The CDR3 extends over 13 amino acids. CDR1 MNHEY and CDR2 SVGAGI come from the germline V gene. The CDR3 sequence is CASREPLGNEQFF. CDR3 coding DNA: TGTGCCTCAAGGGAGCCTTTGGGCAATGAGCAGTTCTTC.

A single count supports this clone. The chain links TRBV5-1 to TRBJ1-3, with D unresolved. Germline CDR1 is SGHRS and CDR2 is YFSETQ. The V end lost 4 bases, the J end lost 1 base, and 15 bases lay between the germline ends. The CDR3 sequence is 16 residues long. The CDR3 sequence is CASSPGGQSSGNTIYF. CDR3 sequence (DNA): TGCGCCAGCAGCCCGGGCGGGCAGTCTTCTGGAAACACCATATATTTT.

V usage is TRBV12-5 and J usage is TRBJ1-2; D possibly corresponds to TRBD1 (5 bases). V dropped 3 bases and J dropped 3 bases, with 17 bases sitting between them. Germline V lookup: CDR1 LGHNT, CDR2 FRNRAP. The length of the CDR3 is 16 residues. CDR3 protein: CASGFFRDGGHYGYTF. Here the CDR3 DNA reads TGTGCTAGTGGTTTTTTCCGGGACGGAGGGCACTATGGCTACACCTTC.